The 5 T cell receptor beta chains below were found in one sample sequenced in a study of molecular identifiers for immune sequencing clone quantification. MiXCR was run by TCRdb on the PCR reads, yielding one entry per CDR3 protein. Of just over 40,000 distinct CDR3 sequences in the sample, roughly 18% were seen once. Sequenced: naive CD8+ T cells from blood, with Jurkat cell RNA spiked in. Subset specified: FACS-sorted CD8+CD4-CCR7+CD45RA+ naive T cells. The receptor source for this set is a human donor in good health. Some libraries in this study had Jurkat cell RNA spiked in.

In this sample, this clonotype turned up many times. The chain joins TRBV4-3 to TRBJ2-1; D not certain. Looked up from germline, CDR1 is LGHNA and CDR2 is YSLEER. V lost 5 bases to trimming and J lost 5 bases, with 19 bases between them. The CDR3 is made up of 16 amino acids. The CDR3 region is CASSRDDVARNNEQFF. In DNA form, the CDR3 reads TGCGCCAGCAGCAGAGACGACGTAGCCCGTAACAATGAGCAGTTCTTC.

On this clonotype: A much larger clone differs from this one at a single base, so this may be a read error. V gene TRBV6-1 combines with J gene TRBJ2-1; D perhaps matches TRBD1 (6 bases). The CDR3 loop spans 16 amino acids. Germline CDR1 is MNHNS and CDR2 is SASEGT. Written as DNA, the CDR3 is TGTGCCAGCAGTGAATTTACAGGGTTGCCCCACAATGAGCAGCTCTTC. The encoded protein is CASSEFTGLPHNEQLF.

Many counts were recorded for this clonotype. The rearrangement links TRBV11-3 to TRBJ2-1; 9 bases align to TRBD2. CDR1 is SGHNT and CDR2 is YENEEA in the germline V gene. The CDR3 consists of 13 residues. V gave up 1 base and J gave up 8 bases; unmatched junction bases: 0. CDR3: CASSLGLADEQFF. Written as DNA, the CDR3 is TGTGCCAGCAGCTTAGGACTAGCGGATGAGCAGTTCTTC. Drawing the rest from reference TRBV11-3 and TRBJ2-1, the complete variable domain is EAGVVQSPRYKIIEKKQPVAFWCNPISGHNTLYWYLQNLGQGPELLIRYENEEAVDDSQLPKDRFSAERLKGVDSTLKIQPAELGDSAVYLCASSLGLADEQFFGPGTRLTVL.

This clonotype was picked up many times. The rearrangement links TRBV9 to TRBJ1-6, with D perhaps TRBD1 (5 bases). CDR1 SGDLS and CDR2 YYNGEE come from the germline V gene. The CDR3 totals 15 residues. The V gene lost 2 bases and the J gene lost 7 bases, with 13 bases spanning the gap. DNA for the CDR3: TGTGCCAGCAGCGTCTCGGGGGGGGACAATTCACCCCTCCACTTT. The encoded protein is CASSVSGGDNSPLHF. Full variable domain (missing parts from reference TRBV9 and TRBJ1-6): DSGVTQTPKHLITATGQRVTLRCSPRSGDLSVYWYQQSLDQGLQFLIQYYNGEERAKGNILERFSAQQFPDLHSELNLSSLELGDSALYFCASSVSGGDNSPLHFGNGTRLTVT.

CDR3 bases: TGTGCCACCAGCACGCTCCCTAGGAATGAGCAGTTCTTC. This codes for CATSTLPRNEQFF. The chain uses TRBV15 and TRBJ2-1; D gene unclear. Germline V gene data show CDR1 as LNHNV and CDR2 as YYDKDF (reference sequence). The CDR3 contains 13 residues. Trimming removed 4 bases from V and 7 bases from J, with 11 bases in between.